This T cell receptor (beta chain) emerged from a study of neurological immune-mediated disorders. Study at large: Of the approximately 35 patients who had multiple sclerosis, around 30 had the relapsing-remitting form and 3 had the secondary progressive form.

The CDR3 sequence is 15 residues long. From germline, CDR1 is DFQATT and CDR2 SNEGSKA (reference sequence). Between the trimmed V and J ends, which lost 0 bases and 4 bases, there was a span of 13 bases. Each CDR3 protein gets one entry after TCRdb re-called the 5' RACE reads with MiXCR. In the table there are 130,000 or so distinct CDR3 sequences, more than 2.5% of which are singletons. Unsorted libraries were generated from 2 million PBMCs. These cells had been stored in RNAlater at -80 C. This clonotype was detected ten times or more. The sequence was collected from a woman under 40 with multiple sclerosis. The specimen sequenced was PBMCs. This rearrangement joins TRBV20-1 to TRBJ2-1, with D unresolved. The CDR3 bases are TGCAGTGCTAGAGATGGCGGAGACTTTTACAATGAGCAGTTCTTC. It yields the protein CSARDGGDFYNEQFF.